Sequencing of this TCR beta chain was carried out in a study of T-cell memory formation after mild COVID-19. On the study more broadly: TCR clusters were mostly donor specific.

Germline V gene data show CDR1 as SGDLS and CDR2 as YYNGEE. The CDR3 has 12 amino acids. Trimming pared 4 bases from V and 8 bases from J, leaving 12 bases between. The study, taken as a whole, reports: Chiefly within CM and EM were the contracting CD4+ clones; CD8+ ones were within EMRA.

This clonotype was observed at least ten times. Its antigen is unknown. A single record per CDR3 protein comes from TCRdb applying MiXCR to the 5' RACE reads. The sample lists roughly 380,000 distinct CDR3 sequences, 25% to 30% seen once, with roughly 13% in the top ten. This chain links TRBV9 with TRBJ1-1; a weak D match, TRBD1 (5 bases). The receptor's source is an adult woman who had mild COVID-19 (a few samples of this study predate the infection). Cell type and time point are not known. The sequenced sample consisted of PBMCs or a T cell subset sorted from them (not recorded which). CDR3: CASSKTDSEAFF. The DNA of the CDR3 is TGTGCCAGCAGCAAAACAGACAGCGAAGCTTTCTTT. Full variable domain (rest looked up from reference TRBV9 and TRBJ1-1): DSGVTQTPKHLITATGQRVTLRCSPRSGDLSVYWYQQSLDQGLQFLIQYYNGEERAKGNILERFSAQQFPDLHSELNLSSLELGDSALYFCASSKTDSEAFFGQGTRLTVV.